This T cell receptor (beta chain) was identified during a study of cytomegalovirus exposure and HLA in healthy donors. Whole-study context: In an earlier analysis, approximately 120 million unique TCR beta sequences were found from some 200 million T cells. Notes on the study in general: Presence/absence comparisons presumed near-even sequencing depth among donors.

CDR3 length: 18 residues. Looked up from germline, CDR1 is SGHVS and CDR2 is FQNEAQ. The V segment lost 2 bases and the J segment 4 bases; nucleotides outside the gene matches: 9. With 60 Vbeta and 13 Jbeta primers, the PCR was carried out. Libraries were prepared by immunoSEQ multiplex PCR; TCRdb keeps only in-frame clonotypes and omits some of them. The sample holds approximately 190,000 clones, approximately 85% seen once. For this clone: Its specificity is unknown.

The gene calls are TRBV7-8 and TRBJ2-5; TRBD2 aligns across 14 bases. This clonotype was sampled from a woman younger than 35 in good health and CMV-seronegative. The sample consisted of PBMCs. This CDR3 is CASSLRGGLAGGGETQYF. DNA of the CDR3: TGTGCCAGCAGCTTAAGGGGAGGACTAGCGGGGGGCGGAGAGACCCAGTACTTC.